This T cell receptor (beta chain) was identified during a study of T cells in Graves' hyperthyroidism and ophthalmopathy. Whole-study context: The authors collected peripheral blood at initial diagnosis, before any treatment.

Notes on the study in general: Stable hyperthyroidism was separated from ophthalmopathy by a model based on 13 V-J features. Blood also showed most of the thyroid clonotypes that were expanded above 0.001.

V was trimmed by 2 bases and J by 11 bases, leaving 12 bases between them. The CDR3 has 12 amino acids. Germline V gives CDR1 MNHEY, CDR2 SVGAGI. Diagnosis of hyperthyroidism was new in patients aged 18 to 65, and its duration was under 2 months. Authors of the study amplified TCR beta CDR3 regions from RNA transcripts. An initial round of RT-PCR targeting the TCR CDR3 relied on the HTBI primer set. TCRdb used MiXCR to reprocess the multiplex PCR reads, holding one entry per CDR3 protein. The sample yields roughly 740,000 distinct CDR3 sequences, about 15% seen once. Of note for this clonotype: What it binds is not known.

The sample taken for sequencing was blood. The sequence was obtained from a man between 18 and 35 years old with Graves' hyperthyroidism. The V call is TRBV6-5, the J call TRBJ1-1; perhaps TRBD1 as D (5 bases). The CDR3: CASSYTPGDAFF. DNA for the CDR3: TGTGCCAGCAGTTACACGCCCGGGGACGCTTTCTTT.